Listed below are T cell receptor beta chains from one sample, sequenced in a study of neurological immune-mediated disorders. TCRdb reprocessed the 5' RACE reads via MiXCR and lists one record per CDR3 protein. The sample holds fewer than 45,000 distinct CDR3 sequences, over 8.5% seen once. Material for sequencing was PBMCs. The source is a man aged 55 to 69 with HTLV-1-associated myelopathy (HAM/TSP). The CDR3 runs from the conserved cysteine through the conserved F or W. Fields, in order: clone size, V gene, D gene, J gene, CDR3 DNA, CDR3 protein. D genes are given only for firm matches. Sizes are listed as how often the clone was seen (once, few, many) or a class if it is expanded.

size: once
V: TRBV10-3
D: TRBD1
J: TRBJ1-1
DNA: TGTGCCATCAGTGATCCGACAGGGGGTAATGAAGCTTTCTTT
CDR3: CAISDPTGGNEAFF

size: many
V: TRBV5-1
D: NA
J: TRBJ2-7
DNA: TGCGCCAGCAGCTTGCGTGGGGCCGAGGGCGAGCAGTACTTC
CDR3: CASSLRGAEGEQYF

size: many
V: TRBV5-1
D: NA
J: TRBJ2-5
DNA: TGCGCCAGCAGCTCGGGGGTGGAGACCCAGTACTTC
CDR3: CASSSGVETQYF

size: few
V: TRBV7-9
D: TRBD1
J: TRBJ1-2
DNA: TGTGCCAGCAGTAGACAGGGGGCCCAAGGCTACACCTTC
CDR3: CASSRQGAQGYTF

size: many
V: TRBV5-1
D: NA
J: TRBJ1-1
DNA: TGCGCCAGCAGCTTGGAAGCGGGGCGGGGCACTGAAGCTTTCTTT
CDR3: CASSLEAGRGTEAFF

size: many
V: TRBV12-3/TRBV12-4
D: NA
J: TRBJ2-7
DNA: TGTGCCAGCATGGTGTACGGGTTCCACGACGAGCAGTACTTC
CDR3: CASMVYGFHDEQYF

size: many
V: TRBV5-5
D: NA
J: TRBJ1-4
DNA: TGTGCCAGCAGCTTGACACGGCAGGCTAATGAAAAACTGTTTTTT
CDR3: CASSLTRQANEKLFF

size: many
V: TRBV7-9
D: NA
J: TRBJ2-7
DNA: TGTGCCAGCAGCTTAGCGTTCTCCAACTACGAGCAGTACTTC
CDR3: CASSLAFSNYEQYF

size: many
V: TRBV5-1
D: NA
J: TRBJ2-3
DNA: TGCGCCAGCAGCTTGGGGCTCATGGAGTTCACAGATACGCAGTATTTT
CDR3: CASSLGLMEFTDTQYF

size: many
V: TRBV6-5
D: NA
J: TRBJ2-1
DNA: TGTGCCAGCAGTTCCACCTTCACGGGAGATGAGCAGTTCTTC
CDR3: CASSSTFTGDEQFF

size: many
V: TRBV7-2
D: NA
J: TRBJ1-2
DNA: TGTGCCAGCAGCCTGCCGGGATCGGGGTTGGGCTACACCTTC
CDR3: CASSLPGSGLGYTF

size: many
V: TRBV5-8
D: NA
J: TRBJ2-3
DNA: TGTGCCAGCACCCCATGGGATACGCAGTATTTT
CDR3: CASTPWDTQYF

size: many
V: TRBV5-5
D: TRBD1
J: TRBJ1-2
DNA: TGTGCCAGCAGCCAAGGACAGGGGGCCCATGGCTACACCTTC
CDR3: CASSQGQGAHGYTF

size: many
V: TRBV20-1
D: TRBD2
J: TRBJ2-1
DNA: TGCAGTGCTAGACCACCTAGCGGGAGGCATGAGCAGTTCTTC
CDR3: CSARPPSGRHEQFF

size: many
V: TRBV5-1
D: TRBD2
J: TRBJ2-7
DNA: TGCGCCAGCAGCTTTGGAAGCGGGACCTACGAGCAGTACTTC
CDR3: CASSFGSGTYEQYF

size: many
V: TRBV12-3/TRBV12-4
D: NA
J: TRBJ1-2
DNA: TGTGCCAGCAGCCAGCGGGAGGGCTACACCTTC
CDR3: CASSQREGYTF

size: many
V: TRBV7-2
D: NA
J: TRBJ1-1
DNA: TGTGCCAGCAGCACTAGAGGCACTGAAGCTTTCTTT
CDR3: CASSTRGTEAFF

size: many
V: TRBV5-1
D: TRBD2
J: TRBJ2-2
DNA: TGCGCCAGCAGAAGCAGCGGGAGGGCCACCGGGGAGCTGTTTTTT
CDR3: CASRSSGRATGELFF

size: many
V: TRBV12-3/TRBV12-4
D: NA
J: TRBJ1-1
DNA: TGTGCCAGCAGCTTCACTCGGACAGTAAACACTGAAGCTTTCTTT
CDR3: CASSFTRTVNTEAFF

size: many
V: TRBV9
D: TRBD2
J: TRBJ2-2
DNA: TGTGCCAGCAGCCTGCGGACTAGCAACAATTTAGGGGAGCTGTTTTTT
CDR3: CASSLRTSNNLGELFF